This T cell receptor (beta chain) was profiled in a study of blood T cell repertoires in COVID-19. Sequencing was performed with immunoSEQ multiplex PCR; in TCRdb, only in-frame clones are kept and a portion is missing. The table shows some 270,000 clones, with around 85% occurring only once. Trimming stripped 8 bases from V and 4 bases from J, with 17 bases between. Germline V lookup: CDR1 MNHEY, CDR2 SVGAGI. The CDR3 spans 15 residues. This clone was observed a handful of times. The source is a woman under 40 who had recovered from COVID-19. The specimen sequenced was PBMCs or T cells enriched from blood (not recorded which). The chain recombines TRBV6-5 with TRBJ1-4; D remains ambiguous. CDR3 region: CASSLGRPINEKLFF. The CDR3 DNA reads as TGTGCCAGCTCTCTCGGCAGGCCGATTAATGAAAAACTGTTTTTT.